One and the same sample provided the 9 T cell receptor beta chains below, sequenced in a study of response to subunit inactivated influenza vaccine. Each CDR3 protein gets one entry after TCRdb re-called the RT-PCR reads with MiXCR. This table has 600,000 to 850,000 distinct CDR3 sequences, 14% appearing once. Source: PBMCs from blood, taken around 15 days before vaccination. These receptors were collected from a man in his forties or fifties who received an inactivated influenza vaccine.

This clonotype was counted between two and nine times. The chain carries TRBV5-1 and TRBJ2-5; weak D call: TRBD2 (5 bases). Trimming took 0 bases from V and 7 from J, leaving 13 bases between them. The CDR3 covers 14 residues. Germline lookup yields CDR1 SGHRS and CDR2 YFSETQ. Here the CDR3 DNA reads TGCGCCAGCAGCTTGGGGCCCACCGAGGGGACCCAGTACTTC. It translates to CASSLGPTEGTQYF.

CDR3 sequence (DNA): TGTGCCAGCAGTTTAGGGGCTAGCATGTACGAGCAGTACTTC. Translating it yields CASSLGASMYEQYF. The V gene is TRBV12-3 or TRBV12-4, the J gene TRBJ2-7; D might be TRBD2 (5 bases). Trimming removed 1 base from V and 4 bases from J, with 11 bases in between. This CDR3 comprises 14 residues.

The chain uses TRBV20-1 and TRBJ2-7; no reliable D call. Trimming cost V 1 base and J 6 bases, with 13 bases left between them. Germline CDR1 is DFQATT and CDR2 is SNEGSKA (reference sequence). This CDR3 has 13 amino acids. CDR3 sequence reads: CSARGPLNGEQYF. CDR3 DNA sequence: TGCAGTGCTAGAGGCCCGTTGAACGGCGAGCAGTACTTC.

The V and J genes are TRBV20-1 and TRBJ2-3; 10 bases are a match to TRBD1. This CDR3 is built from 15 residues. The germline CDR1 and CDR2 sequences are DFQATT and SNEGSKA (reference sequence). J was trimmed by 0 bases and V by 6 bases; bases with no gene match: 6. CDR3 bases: TGCAGTGCAGCTAGGGACAGGGGAAGCACAGATACGCAGTATTTT. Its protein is CSAARDRGSTDTQYF.

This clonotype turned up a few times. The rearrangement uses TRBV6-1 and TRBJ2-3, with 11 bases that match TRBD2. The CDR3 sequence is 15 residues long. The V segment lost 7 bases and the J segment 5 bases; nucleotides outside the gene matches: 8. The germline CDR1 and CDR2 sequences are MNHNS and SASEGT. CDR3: CASNVAGGRGDTQYF. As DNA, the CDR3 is TGTGCCAGCAACGTAGCGGGAGGGCGGGGAGATACGCAGTATTTT.

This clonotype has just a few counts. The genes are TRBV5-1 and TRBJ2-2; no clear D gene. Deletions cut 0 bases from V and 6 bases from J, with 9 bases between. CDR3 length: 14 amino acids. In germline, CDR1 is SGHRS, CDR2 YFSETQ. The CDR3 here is CASSLASSAGELFF. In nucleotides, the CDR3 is TGCGCCAGCAGCTTGGCCTCTTCTGCCGGGGAGCTGTTTTTT.

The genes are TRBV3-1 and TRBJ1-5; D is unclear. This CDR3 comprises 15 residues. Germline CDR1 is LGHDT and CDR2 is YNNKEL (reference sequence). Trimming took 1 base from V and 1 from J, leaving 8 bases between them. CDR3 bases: TGTGCCAGCAGCCAAGGGGCCCTAAGCAATCAGCCCCAGCATTTT. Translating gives CASSQGALSNQPQHF.

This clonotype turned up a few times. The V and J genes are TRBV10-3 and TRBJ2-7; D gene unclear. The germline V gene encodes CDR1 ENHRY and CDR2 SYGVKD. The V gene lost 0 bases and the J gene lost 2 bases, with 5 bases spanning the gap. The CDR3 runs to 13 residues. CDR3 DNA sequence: TGTGCCATCAGTGAGTCAACCCCCTACGAGCAGTACTTC. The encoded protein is CAISESTPYEQYF.

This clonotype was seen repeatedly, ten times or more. Here the CDR3 DNA reads TGCGCCAGCAGCTCCAGGACAGGGAACACCGGGGAGCTGTTTTTT. It yields the protein CASSSRTGNTGELFF. The chain recombines TRBV5-1 with TRBJ2-2; 7 nucleotides line up with TRBD1. Germline lookup yields CDR1 SGHRS and CDR2 YFSETQ. The CDR3 spans 15 residues. The V gene end was trimmed by 3 bases and the J gene end by 1 base; junction bases not matched to a gene: 3.